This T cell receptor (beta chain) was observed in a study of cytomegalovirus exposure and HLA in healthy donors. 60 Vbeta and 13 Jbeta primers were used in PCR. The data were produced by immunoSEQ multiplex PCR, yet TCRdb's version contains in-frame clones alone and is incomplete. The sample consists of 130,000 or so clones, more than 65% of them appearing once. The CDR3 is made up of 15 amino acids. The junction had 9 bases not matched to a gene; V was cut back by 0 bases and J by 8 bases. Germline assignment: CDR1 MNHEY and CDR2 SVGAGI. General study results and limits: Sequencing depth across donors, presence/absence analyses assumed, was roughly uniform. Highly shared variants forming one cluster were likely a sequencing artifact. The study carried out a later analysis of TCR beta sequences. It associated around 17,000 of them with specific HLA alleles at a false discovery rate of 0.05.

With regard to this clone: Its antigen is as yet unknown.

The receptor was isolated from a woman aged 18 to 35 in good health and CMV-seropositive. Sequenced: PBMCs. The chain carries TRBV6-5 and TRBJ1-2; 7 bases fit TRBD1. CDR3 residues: CASSYSRTGGYGYTF. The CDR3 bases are TGTGCCAGCAGTTACTCTCGGACAGGTGGGTACGGCTACACCTTC.